The clone carrying this T cell receptor beta chain has just a few counts. Its cognate antigen is unknown. TCRdb recomputed calls from the 5' RACE reads with MiXCR, one row per CDR3 protein. The sample includes nearly 900,000 distinct CDR3 sequences, approximately 13% of them seen just once. This specimen comes from a study of identical twins. The junction had 9 bases not matched to a gene; V was cut back by 1 base and J by 0 bases. The length of the CDR3 is 17 residues. CDR1 is DFQATT, CDR2 SNEGSKA, per germline (reference sequence). Study-level results: The presence of invariant MAIT and iNKT cells could partly confound analyses of zero-insertion sequences.

These records were also assigned to another study, of yellow fever vaccine responses in identical twins.

The sequenced material came from PBMCs. The chain couples TRBV20-1 to TRBJ2-1, with 7 bases identical to TRBD1. This TCR was sampled from a woman aged 18-29 years in good health. DNA for the CDR3: TGCAGTGCTAGAGGGGACAGAGCCTTCAACTCCTACAATGAGCAGTTCTTC. This encodes CSARGDRAFNSYNEQFF.